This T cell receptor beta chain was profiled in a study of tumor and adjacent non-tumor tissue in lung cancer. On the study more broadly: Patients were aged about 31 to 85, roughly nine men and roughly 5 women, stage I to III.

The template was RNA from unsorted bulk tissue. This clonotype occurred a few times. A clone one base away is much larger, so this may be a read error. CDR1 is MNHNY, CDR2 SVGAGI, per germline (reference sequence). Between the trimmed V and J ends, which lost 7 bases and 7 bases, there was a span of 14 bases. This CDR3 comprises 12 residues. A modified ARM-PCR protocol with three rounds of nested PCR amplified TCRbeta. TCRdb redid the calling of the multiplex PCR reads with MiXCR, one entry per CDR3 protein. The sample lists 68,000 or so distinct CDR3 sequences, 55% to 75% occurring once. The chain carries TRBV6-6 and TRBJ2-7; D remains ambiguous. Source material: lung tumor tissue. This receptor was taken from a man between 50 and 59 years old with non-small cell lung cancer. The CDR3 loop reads CASTFGLQEQYF. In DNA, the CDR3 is TGTGCCAGCACCTTCGGGCTGCAGGAGCAGTACTTC.